The rows below give T cell receptor beta chains drawn from one sample of a study of blood T cell repertoires in COVID-19. The table came from immunoSEQ multiplex PCR; TCRdb's copy has only in-frame clones and leaves some out. The profile covers approximately 20,000 clones, with less than 85% appearing a single time and around 13% taken by the ten largest. Specimen: peripheral blood. The receptors stem from a man in his sixties with active COVID-19. Each CDR3 is given with its conserved first and last residue. A D gene is named only where the DNA matches it firmly.

TRBD1 TRBJ1-5 TRBV12-5 CASSQPGTGEQPQHF
TRBD1 TRBJ2-7 TRBV3-1/TRBV3-2 CASGGTGVTSYEQYF
TRBD1 TRBJ2-3 TRBV30 CAWDRDGTDTQYF
NA TRBJ2-5 TRBV12-5 CASGPFGQKETQYF
NA TRBJ2-1 TRBV7-6 CASSLGLGGDRDHNEQFF
NA TRBJ1-1 TRBV6-1 CASSEVKRNTEAFF
NA TRBJ2-1 TRBV6-5 CASSYRRAGYNEQFF
NA TRBJ1-2 TRBV9 CASSVVGGDYGYTF
TRBD2 TRBJ2-1 TRBV9 CASSVMVAGDPSYNEQFF
NA TRBJ1-6 TRBV27 CASSLSLQGGSPLHF
TRBD2 TRBJ2-7 TRBV28 CATRGLAGGGHEQYF
TRBD2 TRBJ2-3 TRBV6-2/TRBV6-3 CASSSGLAGAIDTQYF
TRBD2 TRBJ2-7 TRBV4-2 CASSQQRASGYEQYF
TRBD2 TRBJ2-7 TRBV3-1/TRBV3-2 CASSQGGRATYEQYF
NA TRBJ2-1 TRBV2 CASSETQFNEQFF
TRBD2 TRBJ2-1 TRBV5-1 CASSAGTSGNEQFF
NA TRBJ1-4 TRBV12-3/TRBV12-4 CASSSQNNEKLFF
TRBD1 TRBJ1-5 TRBV30 CAWSAGTVANQPQHF
TRBD1 TRBJ2-2 TRBV2 CASSGGTGLSGELFF
TRBD2 TRBJ2-7 TRBV7-2 CASSLPGLGREQYF
TRBD2 TRBJ2-7 TRBV5-1 CASSLVGGLAGTYEQYF
NA TRBJ2-7 TRBV30 CAWTGGSSYEQYF
TRBD2 TRBJ2-5 TRBV7-9 CASSPGGGRETQYF
NA TRBJ2-7 TRBV19 CASNQGGYEQYF
TRBD1 TRBJ1-5 TRBV27 CASSQGQGNQPQHF
TRBD1 TRBJ1-6 TRBV6-6 CASSPTDRDRANSPLHF
NA TRBJ2-1 TRBV6-2/TRBV6-3 CASSYSEFARSSYNEQFF
NA TRBJ1-1 TRBV28 CASSLWGGNTEAFF